A selection of T cell receptor beta chains follows, all from one sample in a study of early T cells in non-severe SARS-CoV-2 infection. TCRdb recomputed calls from the 5' RACE reads with MiXCR, one row per CDR3 protein. The sample has roughly 72,000 distinct CDR3 sequences; approximately 13% are singletons. Sequenced here: whole blood, sampled at baseline. Every receptor here comes from an adult who was a healthcare worker with PCR-confirmed SARS-CoV-2 infection or an uninfected control (not recorded which). Both conserved end residues are trimmed from each CDR3. Where a row states a size, it is once, few, many or the class of an expanded clone; other rows omit it.

J: TRBJ2-5
V: TRBV7-2
size: -
CDR3: ASSLGGGPQETQY

J: TRBJ1-1
V: TRBV5-6
size: -
CDR3: ASSLTNLNTEAF

J: TRBJ1-1
V: TRBV6-2/TRBV6-3
size: -
CDR3: ASSYSGQTNTEAF

J: TRBJ1-4
V: TRBV12-3/TRBV12-4
size: many
CDR3: ASSLATATNEKLF

J: TRBJ2-1
V: TRBV2
size: many
CDR3: ASRAGGPYNEQF

J: TRBJ2-2
V: TRBV4-2
size: many
CDR3: ASSQRQTNTGELF

J: TRBJ2-6
V: TRBV2
size: few
CDR3: ASSDRAGANVLT

J: TRBJ2-3
V: TRBV5-5
size: -
CDR3: ASSLLVVGTDTQY

J: TRBJ1-5
V: TRBV3-1
size: few
CDR3: ASNTGTVDQPQH

J: TRBJ2-1
V: TRBV7-3
size: few
CDR3: ASSSLPGYNEQF

J: TRBJ2-7
V: TRBV20-1
size: many
CDR3: SASGDWGSYEQY

J: TRBJ1-2
V: TRBV4-2
size: few
CDR3: ASSLSPRQGDYGYT

J: TRBJ2-3
V: TRBV15
size: many
CDR3: ATSEQGPGTDTQY